This is a list of T cell receptor beta chains from one sample in a study of PD-1 blockade in classical Hodgkin lymphoma. TCRdb's table, derived via immunoSEQ multiplex PCR, lists solely in-frame clones and lacks some. The data show some 38,000 clones, over 65% seen once. The sample consisted of peripheral blood mononuclear cells (PBMCs), taken before the second cycle of nivolumab. These receptor sequences come from a human donor with classical Hodgkin lymphoma. The CDR3 runs from the conserved cysteine through the conserved F or W. A D gene is named only where the DNA matches it firmly. Clone size is stated in some rows and not others, as once, few, many or a class when expanded.

D gene: .
J gene: TRBJ1-1
clone size: .
V gene: TRBV7-2
CDR3 protein: CASSLRGAEAFF
CDR3 DNA: TGTGCCAGCAGCTTACGAGGGGCTGAAGCTTTCTTT

D gene: .
J gene: TRBJ1-1
clone size: .
V gene: TRBV4-3
CDR3 protein: CASSHLGTEAFF
CDR3 DNA: TGCGCCAGCAGCCACCTCGGAACTGAAGCTTTCTTT

D gene: TRBD1
J gene: TRBJ2-7
clone size: .
V gene: TRBV14
CDR3 protein: CASSHSRGRLRDEQYF
CDR3 DNA: TGTGCCAGCAGCCACTCAAGGGGGCGTTTACGGGACGAGCAGTACTTC

D gene: TRBD1
J gene: TRBJ1-1
clone size: .
V gene: TRBV5-8
CDR3 protein: CASSLDRGNTEAFF
CDR3 DNA: TGTGCCAGCAGCTTGGACAGGGGGAACACTGAAGCTTTCTTT

D gene: TRBD1
J gene: TRBJ1-4
clone size: once
V gene: TRBV7-9
CDR3 protein: CASSPRQGTSEKLFF
CDR3 DNA: TGTGCCAGCAGCCCCAGACAGGGTACGTCCGAAAAACTGTTTTTT

D gene: .
J gene: TRBJ1-5
clone size: .
V gene: TRBV11-2
CDR3 protein: CASSLGGGGQPQHF
CDR3 DNA: TGTGCCAGCAGCTTAGGGGGCGGTGGGCAGCCCCAGCATTTT

D gene: .
J gene: TRBJ1-2
clone size: .
V gene: TRBV5-6
CDR3 protein: CASSLTNSNYGYTF
CDR3 DNA: TGTGCCAGCAGCTTGACCAACAGTAACTATGGCTACACCTTC

D gene: TRBD1
J gene: TRBJ1-5
clone size: .
V gene: TRBV18
CDR3 protein: CASSSGTDQPQHF
CDR3 DNA: TGTGCCAGCTCATCCGGGACAGATCAGCCCCAGCATTTT

D gene: TRBD1
J gene: TRBJ1-5
clone size: .
V gene: TRBV18
CDR3 protein: CASSGQGGDQPQHF
CDR3 DNA: TGTGCCAGCTCAGGACAGGGGGGAGATCAGCCCCAGCATTTT

D gene: .
J gene: TRBJ2-3
clone size: .
V gene: TRBV9
CDR3 protein: CASSVEWGDTQYF
CDR3 DNA: TGTGCCAGCAGCGTAGAGTGGGGGGATACGCAGTATTTT

D gene: .
J gene: TRBJ1-4
clone size: .
V gene: TRBV6-5
CDR3 protein: CASSYGSTNEKLFF
CDR3 DNA: TGTGCCAGCAGTTACGGTTCAACTAATGAAAAACTGTTTTTT

D gene: .
J gene: TRBJ2-2
clone size: .
V gene: TRBV5-4
CDR3 protein: CASSLPPNTGELFF
CDR3 DNA: TGTGCCAGCAGCTTGCCCCCGAACACCGGGGAGCTGTTTTTT

D gene: .
J gene: TRBJ1-1
clone size: .
V gene: TRBV5-6
CDR3 protein: CASSQDMATEAFF
CDR3 DNA: TGTGCCAGCAGCCAGGACATGGCCACTGAAGCTTTCTTT

D gene: .
J gene: TRBJ2-2
clone size: .
V gene: TRBV6-5
CDR3 protein: CASSYGGPGGELFF
CDR3 DNA: TGTGCCAGCAGTTACGGGGGGCCTGGCGGGGAGCTGTTTTTT

D gene: .
J gene: TRBJ1-2
clone size: few
V gene: TRBV5-1
CDR3 protein: CASSLHPEGGYTF
CDR3 DNA: TGCGCCAGCAGCTTGCACCCCGAGGGTGGCTACACCTTC